What follows is one T cell receptor (beta chain) and its context. What it binds is not known. Libraries for TCRalpha and TCRbeta carried sample barcodes and unique molecular identifiers via 5'RACE. TCRdb re-analysed the 5' RACE reads in MiXCR, keeping a single row per CDR3 protein. The table shows a few hundred thousand distinct CDR3 sequences, with around 30% occurring only once. The data belong to a study of T-cell memory formation after mild COVID-19. Study summary: Largely, the TCR clusters proved donor specific. Overall study findings and caveats: CD4+ contracting clones were found mainly in CM and EM, and CD8+ ones in EMRA. That cross-reactive memory joined was suggested by some responding clones appearing in pre-infection memory.

This CDR3 is 13 amino acids long. The V and J ends lost 1 base and 8 bases respectively, with 12 bases between them. CDR1 is DFQATT and CDR2 is SNEGSKA in the germline V gene (reference sequence). The specimen was PBMCs or a T cell subset sorted from them (not recorded which). This clonotype was obtained from an adult woman who had mild COVID-19 (a few samples of this study predate the infection). Cell type and time point are not known. The gene calls are TRBV20-1 and TRBJ2-1; D tentatively reads TRBD1 or TRBD2 (5 bases each). CDR3 DNA sequence: TGCAGTGCTAGAGTAATGGTGGGGGATGAGCAGTTCTTC. The encoded protein is CSARVMVGDEQFF.